The 9 T cell receptor beta chains below all came from one sample that was sequenced in a study of immune evolution from preneoplasia to lung adenocarcinoma. This table comes from immunoSEQ multiplex PCR, and its TCRdb copy is limited to in-frame clones, with some not included. Of roughly 10,000 clones in the sample, 79% are singletons; the top ten hold roughly 10%. The source material was FFPE minimally invasive lung adenocarcinoma tissue. These receptors were obtained from a donor aged 70 or older with lung adenocarcinoma.

The chain uses TRBV30 and TRBJ1-2; tentative D call: TRBD1 (5 bases). This CDR3 is 13 amino acids long. Trimming shortened V by 4 bases and J by 1 base, and 10 bases separated the two germline ends. Germline lookup yields CDR1 GTSNPN and CDR2 SVGIG (reference sequence). The CDR3 loop reads CAWTVGGNYGYTF. The CDR3 bases are TGTGCCTGGACAGTGGGGGGTAACTATGGCTACACCTTC.

The rearrangement uses TRBV5-5 and TRBJ1-2; the D gene is possibly TRBD1 (5 bases). CDR1 is SGHKS, CDR2 YYEKEE, per germline (reference sequence). Trimming removed 2 bases at V and 6 bases at J, with 14 bases between. The CDR3 totals 14 residues. In DNA, the CDR3 is TGTGCCAGCAGCTTCGGTGTGGGCAGGGATGGCTACACCTTC. It translates to CASSFGVGRDGYTF.

V and J are TRBV13 and TRBJ1-2; D gene unclear. Germline lookup yields CDR1 PRHDT and CDR2 FYEKMQ (reference sequence). V was shortened by 1 base and J by 4 bases, with 7 bases between the two germline ends. The CDR3 has 13 residues. This CDR3 is CASSLDRSYGYTF. CDR3 sequence (DNA): TGTGCCAGCAGCTTAGACCGGAGCTATGGCTACACCTTC.

The V gene is TRBV5-1, the J gene TRBJ1-1; a possible D gene is TRBD1 (5 bases). Per the germline V gene, CDR1 is SGHRS and CDR2 is YFSETQ. This CDR3 comprises 14 residues. Trimming removed 4 bases from V and 3 bases from J, with 13 bases in between. The CDR3 DNA reads as TGCGCCAGCAGCGTTCGGGGGATTGACACTGAAGCTTTCTTT. Its protein is CASSVRGIDTEAFF.

Only a few counts were recorded for this clone. The gene calls are TRBV6-1 and TRBJ1-1; D is unresolved. This CDR3 has 15 amino acids. Trimming cost V 0 bases and J 4 bases, with 12 bases left between them. CDR1 and CDR2 (germline): MNHNS, SASEGT. CDR3 in DNA: TGTGCCAGCAGTGAAGCTCCGGCTTGGTTCACTGAAGCTTTCTTT. This gives the protein CASSEAPAWFTEAFF.

The rearrangement links TRBV5-1 to TRBJ2-1, with D unresolved. The CDR3 runs to 18 residues. Per germline, CDR1 SGHRS and CDR2 YFSETQ. Trimming pared 0 bases from V and 3 bases from J, leaving 19 bases between. The CDR3 coding sequence is TGCGCCAGCAGCTTGGCTGCTGGCACACTGTCCAACTACAATGAGCAGTTCTTC. It translates to CASSLAAGTLSNYNEQFF.

V is TRBV11-3 and J is TRBJ2-3; 14 bases map to TRBD2. This CDR3 has 16 amino acids. With V trimmed by 6 bases and J by 5 bases, 7 bases remained unmatched. Germline assignment: CDR1 SGHNT and CDR2 YENEEA. This CDR3 is CASSPGTSGSIDTQYF. The DNA of the CDR3 is TGTGCCAGCAGTCCCGGGACTAGCGGGAGTATAGATACGCAGTATTTT.

In the case of this clone: Other DNA sequences in the same sample also yield this CDR3. V gene TRBV7-3 combines with J gene TRBJ2-1; D unresolved. V gave up 5 bases and J gave up 2 bases, with 13 bases separating them. The germline V gene encodes CDR1 SGHTA and CDR2 FQGTGA. This CDR3 has 15 amino acids. CDR3 residues: CASSPSPSTYNEQFF. Here the CDR3 DNA reads TGTGCCAGCAGCCCTTCACCCAGCACCTACAATGAGCAGTTCTTC.

V usage is TRBV30 and J usage is TRBJ2-1; the match to TRBD2 covers 9 bases. The CDR3 is 16 amino acids. Germline V gene sequence: CDR1 GTSNPN, CDR2 SVGIG (reference sequence). V was clipped by 5 bases and J by 1 base; unmatched bases: 9. This CDR3 is CAWQAGGSLSYNEQFF. In DNA, the CDR3 is TGTGCCTGGCAAGCGGGAGGCTCCCTTTCCTACAATGAGCAGTTCTTC. Combining the CDR3 with reference TRBV30 and TRBJ2-1 gives the whole variable domain SQTIHQWPATLVQPVGSPLSLECTVEGTSNPNLYWYRQAAGRGLQLLFYSVGIGQISSEVPQNLSASRPQDRQFILSSKKLLLSDSGFYLCAWQAGGSLSYNEQFFGPGTRLTVL.